One sample yielded the 11 T cell receptor beta chains listed below, sequenced in a study of T cell responses to AZD1222 COVID-19 vaccine. The data were produced by immunoSEQ multiplex PCR, yet TCRdb's version contains in-frame clones alone and is incomplete. This sample has 100,000 to 150,000 clones; less than 90% occur once, and the top ten carry 28%. Sequences were derived from peripheral blood, sampled on day 0 of AZD1222 vaccination. These receptors all stem from an adult in good health.

The V call is TRBV2, the J call TRBJ1-2; D is undetermined. This CDR3 comprises 11 residues. Germline V CDR1 and CDR2: SNHLY, FYNNEI. The ends were cut back, 6 bases at V and 4 bases at J, with 6 bases in the middle. CDR3 in DNA: TGTGCCAGCAGCCCAGCCTATGGCTACACCTTC. Protein: CASSPAYGYTF.

This chain joins TRBV6-5 and TRBJ1-1; D is unresolved. Germline V gene sequence: CDR1 MNHEY, CDR2 SVGAGI. This CDR3 spans 13 amino acids. Trimming took off 2 bases at V and 5 bases at J, with 9 bases between the two ends. The CDR3 bases are TGTGCCAGCAGTTACGCGGTGGGGACTGAAGCTTTCTTT. This encodes CASSYAVGTEAFF.

The chain is built from TRBV27 and TRBJ1-5; a possible D gene is TRBD1 (5 bases). The CDR3 contains 13 residues. Germline V CDR1 and CDR2: MNHEY, SMNVEV (reference sequence). Trimming stripped 2 bases from V and 9 bases from J, with 11 bases between. CDR3 in amino acids: CASSLTGGSPQHF. CDR3 nucleotide sequence: TGTGCCAGCAGTTTAACTGGGGGGTCGCCCCAGCATTTT.

This rearrangement joins TRBV19 to TRBJ1-1; TRBD1 is a possible D gene (5 bases). The V end lost 0 bases, the J end lost 4 bases, and 12 bases lay between the germline ends. This CDR3 is 15 amino acids long. CDR1 is LNHDA and CDR2 is SQIVND in the germline V gene (reference sequence). CDR3 nucleotide sequence: TGTGCCAGTAGTATAGATAGGGGTATCGGCACTGAAGCTTTCTTT. Translation: CASSIDRGIGTEAFF.

The genes are TRBV18 and TRBJ2-2, with D uncertain. Germline V gives CDR1 KGHSH, CDR2 LQKENI. The length of the CDR3 is 15 residues. Trimming left V 5 bases short and J 6 bases short, with 16 bases between. The CDR3 sequence: CASSTLVIVPGELFF. The DNA for the CDR3 is TGTGCCAGCTCAACACTGGTAATTGTCCCCGGGGAGCTGTTTTTT.

V gene TRBV6-5 combines with J gene TRBJ1-5; tentatively, D is TRBD1 (5 bases). CDR1 and CDR2 (germline): MNHEY, SVGAGI. The CDR3 has 14 amino acids. The V and J ends lost 3 bases and 0 bases respectively, with 6 bases between them. CDR3 coding DNA: TGTGCCAGCAGTTATCAGGGTAGCAATCAGCCCCAGCATTTT. Its protein product is CASSYQGSNQPQHF.

This chain connects TRBV7-9 to TRBJ2-2; 9 positions match TRBD2. Looked up from germline, CDR1 is SEHNR and CDR2 is FQNEAQ (reference sequence). Unmatched junction bases numbered 10, after V lost 7 bases and J lost 4 bases. The CDR3 runs 16 residues. The CDR3 DNA sequence: TGTGCCAGCAACCCGACAGCGGGAGGTAGCACCGGGGAGCTGTTTTTT. Amino acid sequence: CASNPTAGGSTGELFF.

The chain has TRBV14 and TRBJ2-7; D may be TRBD1 (6 bases). V was clipped by 4 bases and J by 2 bases, with 9 bases between them. Germline CDR1 SGHDN, CDR2 FVKESK. This CDR3 region has 13 residues. Here the CDR3 DNA reads TGTGCCAGCAGCCGGGGACAAGCCTACGAGCAGTACTTC. It specifies CASSRGQAYEQYF.

There are a few counts of this clone. The chain carries TRBV7-2 and TRBJ2-6, with D tentatively TRBD1 or TRBD2 (5 bases each). From germline, CDR1 is SGHTA and CDR2 FQGNSA. The CDR3 consists of 18 residues. The germline V and J ends were trimmed by 3 bases and 0 bases, with 15 bases remaining between them. The CDR3 spells CASSFGGTASSGANVLTF. CDR3 nucleotides: TGTGCCAGCAGCTTCGGTGGGACCGCCAGCTCTGGGGCCAACGTCCTGACTTTC.

This sequence joins TRBV6-5 and TRBJ2-2; possibly TRBD2 for D (6 bases). V was shortened by 4 bases and J by 2 bases, with 8 bases between the two germline ends. This CDR3 contains 14 residues. Per germline, CDR1 MNHEY and CDR2 SVGAGI. In DNA form, the CDR3 reads TGTGCCAGCAGTTTTGGACTAAACACCGGGGAGCTGTTTTTT. Translated, it gives CASSFGLNTGELFF.

The V gene is TRBV11-2, the J gene TRBJ1-2, with 8 bases aligning to TRBD1. Germline values: CDR1 SGHAT, CDR2 FQNNGV. The trim removed 1 base at V and 4 bases at J, leaving 8 bases unmatched. The CDR3 spans 16 residues. The CDR3 here is CASSLGLGQGVYGYTF. CDR3 bases: TGTGCCAGCAGCTTAGGACTAGGACAGGGCGTCTATGGCTACACCTTC.